This T cell receptor beta chain originates from a study of cytomegalovirus exposure and HLA in healthy donors. The germline gives CDR1 MNHNS, CDR2 SASEGT. There are 15 residues in the CDR3. V was clipped by 2 bases and J by 2 bases, with 10 bases between them. The primer mix had 60 Vbeta and 13 Jbeta primers. Profiled with immunoSEQ multiplex PCR; TCRdb holds only in-frame clones, not every one. The repertoire consists of some 130,000 clones, with around 80% occurring once and the leading ten covering about 2%. The source is a female donor in good health and CMV-seropositive. The chain is built from TRBV6-1 and TRBJ1-5; the D is unclear. Sequencing was carried out using PBMCs. The CDR3 DNA is TGTGCCAGCAGTGAACAGTATCGGGGCAATCAGCCCCAGCATTTT. It specifies CASSEQYRGNQPQHF.